The present TCR beta chain was sequenced within a study of blood T cell repertoires in COVID-19 (TCRdb year 2020). Background on the whole study: The collaborator samples originated in the United States, Italy and Spain and spanned the acute and convalescent phases of COVID-19. The dataset comprised deeply sampled blood TCRbeta repertoires from subjects exposed to, actively infected with, or recovered from COVID-19. The prospective study material was composed of cDNA or gDNA derived from T cells, B-cell-depleted T cells, or PBMCs. The sample metadata nearly always contained a de-identified subject ID, COVID-19 status, age in years and sex. Samples came from the ongoing ImmuneRACE study (first 160 participants) plus 1,254 subjects from 6 global collaborators. The repertoires were released in a freely available public database meant as a resource for research on the immune response to SARS-CoV-2. HLA class I and class II types, where available, came from metadata supplied by the sample provider rather than from assay-based typing.

Comment on this clone: Its recognized antigen is unknown. Nothing much larger sits one base from this clone, and base qualities are not available.

Each collaborating institution followed its own protocols to collect whole blood in K2EDTA tubes. For TCRbeta analysis, collaborators shipped samples as frozen whole blood, isolated PBMCs, or DNA extracted from either of those sample types. Summary of the overall study and its limitations: The amount of clinical and demographic metadata varied by source and participant and was provided uncurated.

Cut back by 4 bases and 1 base, the V and J ends lie 13 bases apart. The CDR3 measures 15 amino acids from cysteine to phenylalanine. This entry keeps only the CDR3 DNA: 45 bases, framed from base 1. CDR1 and CDR2 are drawn from the germline V gene: WSHSY, SAAADI. TCRbeta CDR3 regions were amplified from genomic DNA using the immunoSEQ Assay, a bias-controlled multiplex PCR. For the original study's pipeline: Within the assay, amplification of reference gene primers was used to estimate how many nucleated cells each sample contained. To quantify the absolute abundance of each unique TCRbeta CDR3 rearrangement, sequence reads were collapsed and filtered. For each sample, productive Simpson clonality was calculated as the square root of Simpson's diversity index across productive rearrangements. Entries here come from immuneACCESS through TCRdb and include only in-frame sequences with V and J called. Some clones fail to appear in such tables; in the studies checked, an unresolved V gene covers under half of the shortfall, and the cause of the remainder is unknown. V and J calls and clone size are those listed in that table; D and trimming were worked out from the DNA. This sample is represented by 55,000 to 70,000 clones; around 87% of them were singletons. The biggest ten clones account for 6% to 8.5% of the sample.

The specimen was peripheral blood. The clonotype comes from a man between 60 and 75 years old with acute or convalescent COVID-19. This chain is built from TRBV10-2 and TRBJ1-1; a weak D assignment points to TRBD1 (5 bases agree). The DNA is TGCGCCAGCAGTGCGAGGGGACTAGGGAACACTGAAGCTTTCTTT. This sequence encodes CASSARGLGNTEAFF.